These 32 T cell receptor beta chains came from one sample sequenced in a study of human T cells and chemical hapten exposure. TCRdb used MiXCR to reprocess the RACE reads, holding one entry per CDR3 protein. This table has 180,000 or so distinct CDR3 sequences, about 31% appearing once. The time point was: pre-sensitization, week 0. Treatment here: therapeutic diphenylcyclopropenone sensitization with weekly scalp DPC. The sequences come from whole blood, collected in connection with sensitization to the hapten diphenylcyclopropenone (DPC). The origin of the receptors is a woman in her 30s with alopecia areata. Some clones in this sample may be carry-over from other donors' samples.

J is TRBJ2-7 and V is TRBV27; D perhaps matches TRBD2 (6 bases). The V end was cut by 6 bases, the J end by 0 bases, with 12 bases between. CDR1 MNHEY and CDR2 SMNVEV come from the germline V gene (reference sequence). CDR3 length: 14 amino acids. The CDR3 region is CASRRGGPSYEQYF. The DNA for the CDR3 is TGTGCCAGCAGGCGGGGAGGACCCTCCTACGAGCAGTACTTC.

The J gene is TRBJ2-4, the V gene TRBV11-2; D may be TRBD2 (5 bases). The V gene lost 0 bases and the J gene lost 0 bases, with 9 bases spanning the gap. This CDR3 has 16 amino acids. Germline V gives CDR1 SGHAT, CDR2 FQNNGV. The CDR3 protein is CASSLDHGKAKNIQYF. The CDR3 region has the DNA TGTGCCAGCAGCTTAGATCACGGGAAAGCCAAAAACATTCAGTACTTC.

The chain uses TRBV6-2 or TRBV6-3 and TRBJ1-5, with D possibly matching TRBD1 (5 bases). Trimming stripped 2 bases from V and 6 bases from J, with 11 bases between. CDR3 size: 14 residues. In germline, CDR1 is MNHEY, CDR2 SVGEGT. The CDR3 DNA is TGTGCCAGCAGTTACGTGCAGGGTGGTCAGCCCCAGCATTTT. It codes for CASSYVQGGQPQHF.

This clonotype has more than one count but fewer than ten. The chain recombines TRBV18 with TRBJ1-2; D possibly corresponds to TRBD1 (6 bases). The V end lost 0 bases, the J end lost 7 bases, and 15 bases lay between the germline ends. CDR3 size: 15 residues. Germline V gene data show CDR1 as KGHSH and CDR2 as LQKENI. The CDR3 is CASSPPSQGVLGYTF. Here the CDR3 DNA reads TGTGCCAGCTCACCACCCTCACAGGGAGTACTTGGCTACACCTTC.

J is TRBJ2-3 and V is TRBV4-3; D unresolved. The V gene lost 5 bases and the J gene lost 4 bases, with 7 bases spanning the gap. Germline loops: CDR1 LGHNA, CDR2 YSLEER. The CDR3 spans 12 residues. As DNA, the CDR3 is TGCGCCAGCAGCTACCTATCAGATACGCAGTATTTT. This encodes CASSYLSDTQYF.

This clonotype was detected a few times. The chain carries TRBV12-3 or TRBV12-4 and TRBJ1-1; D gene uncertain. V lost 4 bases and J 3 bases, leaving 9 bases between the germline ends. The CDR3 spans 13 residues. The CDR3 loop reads CASSSRVDTEAFF. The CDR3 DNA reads TGTGCCAGCAGTTCGAGGGTTGACACTGAAGCTTTCTTT.

In nucleotides, the CDR3 is TGTGCCATCAGTGAGCTCTTACGGACGGAGGGCTACACCTTC. Protein sequence: CAISELLRTEGYTF. The chain recombines TRBV10-3 with TRBJ1-2; D not certain. Trimming shortened V by 2 bases and J by 8 bases, and 15 bases separated the two germline ends. Germline assignment: CDR1 ENHRY and CDR2 SYGVKD. This CDR3 comprises 14 residues.

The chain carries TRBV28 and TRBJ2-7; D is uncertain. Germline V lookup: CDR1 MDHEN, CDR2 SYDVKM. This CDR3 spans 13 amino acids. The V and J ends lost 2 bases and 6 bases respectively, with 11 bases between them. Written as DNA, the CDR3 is TGTGCCAGCAGTTTAGAAGGGAACCGCGAGCAGTACTTC. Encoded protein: CASSLEGNREQYF.

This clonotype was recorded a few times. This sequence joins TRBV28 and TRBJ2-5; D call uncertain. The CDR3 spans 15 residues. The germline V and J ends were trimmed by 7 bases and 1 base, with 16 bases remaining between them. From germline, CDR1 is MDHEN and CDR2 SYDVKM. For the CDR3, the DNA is TGTGCCAGCAACAGTTTATTGGGTCGCCAAGAGACCCAGTACTTC. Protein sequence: CASNSLLGRQETQYF.

The CDR3 reads CASRPGQLTDTQYF. The CDR3 nucleotides are TGTGCCAGCAGACCGGGACAGCTAACAGATACGCAGTATTTT. V usage is TRBV7-2 and J usage is TRBJ2-3, with TRBD1 matching over 7 bases. Germline CDR1 and CDR2: SGHTA and FQGNSA. V was clipped by 6 bases and J by 3 bases; unmatched bases: 6. The CDR3 totals 14 residues.

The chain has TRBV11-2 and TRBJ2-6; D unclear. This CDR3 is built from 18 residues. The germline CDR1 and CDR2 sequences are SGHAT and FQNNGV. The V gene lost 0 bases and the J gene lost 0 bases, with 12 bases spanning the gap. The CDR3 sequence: CASSLDLAADSGANVLTF. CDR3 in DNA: TGTGCCAGCAGCTTAGACCTTGCGGCAGACTCTGGGGCCAACGTCCTGACTTTC.

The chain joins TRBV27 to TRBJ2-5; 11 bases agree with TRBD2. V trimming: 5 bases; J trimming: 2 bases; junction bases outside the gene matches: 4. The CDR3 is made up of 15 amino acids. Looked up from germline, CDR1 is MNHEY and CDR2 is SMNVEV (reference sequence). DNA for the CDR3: TGTGCCAGCAGTCCCCGGACTAGCGGGCAAGAGACCCAGTACTTC. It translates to CASSPRTSGQETQYF.

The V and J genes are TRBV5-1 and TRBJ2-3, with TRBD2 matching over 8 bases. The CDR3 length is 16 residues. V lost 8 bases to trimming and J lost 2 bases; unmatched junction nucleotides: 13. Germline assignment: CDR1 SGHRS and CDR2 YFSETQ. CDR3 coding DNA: TGCGCCAGTGAACTATTCCCGGGACTAGACACAGATACGCAGTATTTT. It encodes CASELFPGLDTDTQYF.

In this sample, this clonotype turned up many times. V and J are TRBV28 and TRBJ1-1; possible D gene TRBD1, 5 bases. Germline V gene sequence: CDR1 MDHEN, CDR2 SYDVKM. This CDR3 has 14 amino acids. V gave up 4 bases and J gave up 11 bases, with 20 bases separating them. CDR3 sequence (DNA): TGTGCCAGCAGTTCGTCGGGGACCCAAGGACGGGCTTTCTTT. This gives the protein CASSSSGTQGRAFF.

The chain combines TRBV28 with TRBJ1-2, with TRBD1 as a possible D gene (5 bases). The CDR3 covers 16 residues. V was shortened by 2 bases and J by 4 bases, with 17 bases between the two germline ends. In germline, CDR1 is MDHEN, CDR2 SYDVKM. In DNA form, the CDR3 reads TGTGCCAGCAGTTTAGGAATCGGGGCGGCGGGCTATGGCTACACCTTC. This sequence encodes CASSLGIGAAGYGYTF.

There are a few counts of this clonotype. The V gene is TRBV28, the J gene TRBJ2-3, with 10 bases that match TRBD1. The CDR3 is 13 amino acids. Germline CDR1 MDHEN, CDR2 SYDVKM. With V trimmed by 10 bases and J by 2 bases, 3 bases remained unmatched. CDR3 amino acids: CATGTGATDTQYF. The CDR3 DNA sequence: TGTGCCACCGGGACAGGGGCCACAGATACGCAGTATTTT.

CDR3 in amino acids: CASSFDRAYNEQFF. The CDR3 region has the DNA TGCGCCAGCAGCTTCGACAGGGCGTACAATGAGCAGTTCTTC. The gene calls are TRBV5-1 and TRBJ2-1; 7 nucleotides align to TRBD1. The CDR3 has 14 residues. With 2 bases clipped from V and 4 bases from J, the junction kept 3 bases outside the gene matches. The germline V gene has CDR1 SGHRS and CDR2 YFSETQ.

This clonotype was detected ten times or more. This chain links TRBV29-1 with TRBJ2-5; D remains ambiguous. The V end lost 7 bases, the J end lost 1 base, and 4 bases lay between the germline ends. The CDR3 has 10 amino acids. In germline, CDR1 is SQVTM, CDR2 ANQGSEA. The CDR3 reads CSASQETQYF. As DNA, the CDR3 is TGCAGCGCGAGCCAAGAGACCCAGTACTTC.

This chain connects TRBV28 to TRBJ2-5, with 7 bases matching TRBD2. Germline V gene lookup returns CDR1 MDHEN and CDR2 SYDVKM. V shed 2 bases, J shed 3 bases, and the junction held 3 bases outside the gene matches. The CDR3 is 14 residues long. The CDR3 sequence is CASSLNGLEETQYF. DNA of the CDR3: TGTGCCAGCAGTTTAAATGGACTAGAAGAGACCCAGTACTTC.

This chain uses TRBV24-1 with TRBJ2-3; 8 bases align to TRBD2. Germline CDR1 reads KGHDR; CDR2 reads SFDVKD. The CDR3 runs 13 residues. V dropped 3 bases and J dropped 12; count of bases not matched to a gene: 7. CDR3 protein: CATSDGLAGGQYF. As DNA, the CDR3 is TGTGCCACCAGTGATGGTCTAGCGGGCGGACAGTATTTT.

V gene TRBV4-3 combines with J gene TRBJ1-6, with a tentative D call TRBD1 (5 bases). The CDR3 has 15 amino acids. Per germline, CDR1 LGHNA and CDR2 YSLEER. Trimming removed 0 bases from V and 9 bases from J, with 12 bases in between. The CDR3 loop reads CASSQEGREGSPLHF. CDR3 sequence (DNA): TGCGCCAGCAGCCAAGAGGGCAGGGAGGGTTCACCCCTCCACTTT.

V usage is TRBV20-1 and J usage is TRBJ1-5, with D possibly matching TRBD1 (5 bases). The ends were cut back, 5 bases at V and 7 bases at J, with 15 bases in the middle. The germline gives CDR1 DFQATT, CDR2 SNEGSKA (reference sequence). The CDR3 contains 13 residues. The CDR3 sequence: CSAAGVRGQPQHF. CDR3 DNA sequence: TGCAGTGCTGCGGGGGTTCGTGGACAGCCCCAGCATTTT.

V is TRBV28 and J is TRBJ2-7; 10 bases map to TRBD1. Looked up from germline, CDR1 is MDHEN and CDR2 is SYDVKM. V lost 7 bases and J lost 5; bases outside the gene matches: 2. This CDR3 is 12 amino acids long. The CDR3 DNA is TGTGCCAGCAAAGGACAGGGGGACGAGCAGTACTTC. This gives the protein CASKGQGDEQYF.

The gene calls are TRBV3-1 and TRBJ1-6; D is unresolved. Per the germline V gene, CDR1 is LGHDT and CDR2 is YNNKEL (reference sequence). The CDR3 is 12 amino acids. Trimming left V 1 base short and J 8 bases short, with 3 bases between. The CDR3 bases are TGTGCCAGCAGCCAAGTCCATTCACCCCTCCACTTT. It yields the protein CASSQVHSPLHF.

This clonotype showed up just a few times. In nucleotides, the CDR3 is TGCAGCGTTGAGAAGCTAAGGAACACCGGGGAGCTGTTTTTT. Residues: CSVEKLRNTGELFF. The V gene is TRBV29-1, the J gene TRBJ2-2; unclear D gene. Germline V CDR1 and CDR2: SQVTM, ANQGSEA. V lost 3 bases to trimming and J lost 1 base, with 9 bases between them. The CDR3 runs 14 residues.

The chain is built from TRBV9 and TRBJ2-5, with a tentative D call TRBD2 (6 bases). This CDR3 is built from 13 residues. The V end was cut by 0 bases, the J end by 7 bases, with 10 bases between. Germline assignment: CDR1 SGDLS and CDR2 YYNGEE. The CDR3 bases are TGTGCCAGCAGCGTAGGGACCGGGAGGACCCAGTACTTC. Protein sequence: CASSVGTGRTQYF.

The CDR3 DNA is TGTGCCAGTAGTACCGGGGGGTCGAGATTCTCTGGGGCCAACGTCCTGACTTTC. It is translated as CASSTGGSRFSGANVLTF. The rearrangement joins TRBV19 to TRBJ2-6; TRBD2 aligns across 7 bases. CDR1 is LNHDA and CDR2 is SQIVND in the germline V gene (reference sequence). J gave up 0 bases and V 4 bases, and 9 bases lay outside the gene matches. This CDR3 is built from 18 residues.

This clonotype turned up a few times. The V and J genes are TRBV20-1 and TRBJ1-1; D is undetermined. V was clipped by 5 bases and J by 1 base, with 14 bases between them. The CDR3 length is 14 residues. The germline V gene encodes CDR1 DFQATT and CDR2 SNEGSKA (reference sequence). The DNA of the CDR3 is TGCAGTGCTGGACTAAACGCAGGGAACACTGAAGCTTTCTTT. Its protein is CSAGLNAGNTEAFF.

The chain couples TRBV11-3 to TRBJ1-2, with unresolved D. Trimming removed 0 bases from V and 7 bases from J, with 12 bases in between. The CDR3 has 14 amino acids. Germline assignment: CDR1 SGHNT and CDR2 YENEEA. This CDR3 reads CASSLDLRGGGYTF. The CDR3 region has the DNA TGTGCCAGCAGCTTAGATCTACGTGGCGGTGGCTACACCTTC.

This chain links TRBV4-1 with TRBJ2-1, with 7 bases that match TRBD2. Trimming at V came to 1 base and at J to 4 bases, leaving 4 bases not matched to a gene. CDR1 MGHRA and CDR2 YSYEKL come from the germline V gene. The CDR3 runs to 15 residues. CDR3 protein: CASSQGSGPYNEQFF. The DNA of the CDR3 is TGCGCCAGCAGCCAAGGTAGCGGGCCATACAATGAGCAGTTCTTC.

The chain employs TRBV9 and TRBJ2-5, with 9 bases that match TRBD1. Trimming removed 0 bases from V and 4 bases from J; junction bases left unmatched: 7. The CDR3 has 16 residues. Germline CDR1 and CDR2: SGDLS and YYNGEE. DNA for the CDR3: TGTGCCAGCAGCGTAGGAGGGGGGACAGGGAGAGAGACCCAGTACTTC. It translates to CASSVGGGTGRETQYF.

In DNA, the CDR3 is TGTGCCAGCAGCCAAGACCGGGGGCTGGGCAGGGGTAATGAAAAACTGTTTTTT. Amino acids: CASSQDRGLGRGNEKLFF. V gene TRBV3-1 combines with J gene TRBJ1-4; D perhaps matches TRBD1 (6 bases). CDR1 and CDR2 from the germline V gene are LGHDT and YNNKEL (reference sequence). The CDR3 extends over 18 amino acids. Trimming stripped 0 bases from V and 4 bases from J, with 18 bases between. The variable domain in full, with the rest retrieved from reference TRBV3-1 and TRBJ1-4, is DTAVSQTPKYLVTQMGNDKSIKCEQNLGHDTMYWYKQDSKKFLKIMFSYNNKELIINETVPNRFSPKSPDKAHLNLHINSLELGDSAVYFCASSQDRGLGRGNEKLFFGSGTQLSVL.